These 3 T cell receptor beta chains came from one sample sequenced in a study of cytomegalovirus exposure and HLA in healthy donors. The repertoire was sequenced with immunoSEQ multiplex PCR; TCRdb's copy has only in-frame clones and lacks some. The data contain under 250,000 clones, 75% to 95% of them singletons. The sequencing sample was made of PBMCs. These TCRs come from a woman between 18 and 29 years old in good health and CMV-seronegative.

A single count supports this clone. The chain has TRBV5-6 and TRBJ2-5; maybe TRBD1 (5 bases). Germline CDR1 reads SGHDT; CDR2 reads YYEEEE. Trimming took off 4 bases at V and 5 bases at J, with 18 bases between the two ends. This CDR3 spans 15 amino acids. CDR3 sequence reads: CASSEKGVGVETQYF. The CDR3 DNA is TGTGCCAGCAGCGAGAAAGGGGTCGGTGTGGAGACCCAGTACTTC.

The chain joins TRBV7-2 to TRBJ2-1, with 9 bases fitting TRBD2. CDR1 is SGHTA and CDR2 is FQGNSA in the germline V gene. The junction had 9 bases not matched to a gene; V was cut back by 5 bases and J by 7 bases. The CDR3 runs 15 residues. The CDR3 DNA reads TGTGCCAGCAGCCCCTTTGGCGGGAGGGGTAATGAGCAGTTCTTC. Amino acids: CASSPFGGRGNEQFF.

The chain recombines TRBV30 with TRBJ1-4; TRBD1 matches at 9 bases. Trimming took 3 bases from V and 7 from J; bases not matched to a gene: 3. CDR3 length equals 13 residues. The germline CDR1 and CDR2 sequences are GTSNPN and SVGIG (reference sequence). CDR3 amino acids: CAWRDRGSEKLFF. The CDR3 nucleotides are TGTGCCTGGAGGGACAGGGGAAGTGAAAAACTGTTTTTT.